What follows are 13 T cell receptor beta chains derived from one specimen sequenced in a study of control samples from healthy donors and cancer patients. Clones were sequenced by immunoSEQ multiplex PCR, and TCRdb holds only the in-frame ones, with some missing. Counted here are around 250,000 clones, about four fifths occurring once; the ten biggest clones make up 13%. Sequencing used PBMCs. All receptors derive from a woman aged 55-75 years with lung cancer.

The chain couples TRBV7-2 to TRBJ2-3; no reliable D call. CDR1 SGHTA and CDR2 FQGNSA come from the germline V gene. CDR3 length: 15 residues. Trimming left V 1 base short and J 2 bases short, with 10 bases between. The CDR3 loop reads CASSLGGSITDTQYF. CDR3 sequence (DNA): TGTGCCAGCAGCTTAGGTGGCAGTATCACAGATACGCAGTATTTT.

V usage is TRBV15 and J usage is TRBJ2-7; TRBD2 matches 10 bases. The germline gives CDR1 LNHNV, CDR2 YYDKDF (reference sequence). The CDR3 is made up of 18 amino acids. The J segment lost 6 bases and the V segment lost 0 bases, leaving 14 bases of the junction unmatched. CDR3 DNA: TGTGCCACCAGCAGAGATAGGGGGCCTAGCGGGAGTAGCGGCGAGCAGTACTTC. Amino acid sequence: CATSRDRGPSGSSGEQYF.

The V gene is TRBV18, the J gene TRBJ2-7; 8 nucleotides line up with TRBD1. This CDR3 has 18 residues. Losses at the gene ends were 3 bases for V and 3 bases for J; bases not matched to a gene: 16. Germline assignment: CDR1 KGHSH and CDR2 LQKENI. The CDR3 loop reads CASSPRPSGSGTGYEQYF. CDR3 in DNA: TGTGCCAGCTCACCCCGCCCCTCGGGCTCCGGGACAGGCTACGAGCAGTACTTC.

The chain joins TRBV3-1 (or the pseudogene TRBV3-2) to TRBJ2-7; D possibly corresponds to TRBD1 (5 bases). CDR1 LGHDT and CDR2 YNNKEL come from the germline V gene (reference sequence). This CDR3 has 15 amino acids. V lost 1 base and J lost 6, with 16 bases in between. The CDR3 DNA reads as TGTGCCAGCAGCCAAGGTCGTGGCAGGGTCGGCGAGCAGTACTTC. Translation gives CASSQGRGRVGEQYF.

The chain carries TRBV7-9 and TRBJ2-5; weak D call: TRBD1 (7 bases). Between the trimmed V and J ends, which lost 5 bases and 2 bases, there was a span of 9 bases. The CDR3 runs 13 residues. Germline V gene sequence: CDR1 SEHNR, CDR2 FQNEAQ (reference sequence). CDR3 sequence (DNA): TGTGCCAGCAGCGCGGGACAGCAAGAGACCCAGTACTTC. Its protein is CASSAGQQETQYF.

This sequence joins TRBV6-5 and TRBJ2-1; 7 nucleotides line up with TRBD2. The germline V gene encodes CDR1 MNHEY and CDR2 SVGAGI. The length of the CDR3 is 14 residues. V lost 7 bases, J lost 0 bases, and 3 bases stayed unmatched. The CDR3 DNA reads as TGTGCCAGCACCGGCGGGAGCTCCTACAATGAGCAGTTCTTC. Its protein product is CASTGGSSYNEQFF.

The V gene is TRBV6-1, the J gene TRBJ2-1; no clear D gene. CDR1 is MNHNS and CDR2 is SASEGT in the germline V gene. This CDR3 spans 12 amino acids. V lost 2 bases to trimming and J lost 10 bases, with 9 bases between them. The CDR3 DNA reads TGTGCCAGCAGTGAATCGAACATAGAGCAGTTCTTC. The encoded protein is CASSESNIEQFF.

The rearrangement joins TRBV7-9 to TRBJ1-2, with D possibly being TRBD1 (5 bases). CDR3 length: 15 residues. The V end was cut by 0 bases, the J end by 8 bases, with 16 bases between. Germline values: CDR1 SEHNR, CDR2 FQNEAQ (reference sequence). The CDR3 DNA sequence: TGTGCCAGCAGCTTAGCCTCTCTACAGGCGGGAGGCTACACCTTC. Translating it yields CASSLASLQAGGYTF.

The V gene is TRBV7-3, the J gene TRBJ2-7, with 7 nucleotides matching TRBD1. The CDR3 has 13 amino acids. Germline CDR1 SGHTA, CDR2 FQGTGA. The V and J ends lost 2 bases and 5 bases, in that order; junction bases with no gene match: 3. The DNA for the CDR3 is TGTGCCAGCAGCTTAGACAGGGTGGACGAGCAGTACTTC. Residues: CASSLDRVDEQYF.

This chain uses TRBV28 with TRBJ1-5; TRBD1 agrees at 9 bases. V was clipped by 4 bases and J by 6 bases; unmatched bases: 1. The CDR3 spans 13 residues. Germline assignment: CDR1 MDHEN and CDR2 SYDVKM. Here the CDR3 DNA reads TGTGCCAGCAGTTCGGACAGGGGTCAGCCCCAGCATTTT. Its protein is CASSSDRGQPQHF.

In nucleotides, the CDR3 is TGTGCCAGCAGTAGAGTTGGGGGCGTGAACACTGAAGCTTTCTTT. Translation: CASSRVGGVNTEAFF. The V and J genes are TRBV14 and TRBJ1-1, with a possible D match to TRBD1 (6 bases). The V end was cut by 6 bases, the J end by 0 bases, with 14 bases between. Per the germline V gene, CDR1 is SGHDN and CDR2 is FVKESK. The CDR3 is 15 residues long.

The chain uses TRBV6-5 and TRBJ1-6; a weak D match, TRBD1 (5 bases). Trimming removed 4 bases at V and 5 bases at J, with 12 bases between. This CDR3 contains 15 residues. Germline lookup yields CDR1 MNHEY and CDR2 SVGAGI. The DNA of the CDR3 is TGTGCCAGCAGTTGGGGAGGGGTGAATAATTCACCCCTCCACTTT. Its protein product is CASSWGGVNNSPLHF.

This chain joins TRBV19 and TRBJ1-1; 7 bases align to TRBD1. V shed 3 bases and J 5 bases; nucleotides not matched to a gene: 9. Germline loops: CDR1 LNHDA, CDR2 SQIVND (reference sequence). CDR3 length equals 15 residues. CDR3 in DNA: TGTGCCAGTAGTATGGGAGACAGGGCATTGACTGAAGCTTTCTTT. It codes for CASSMGDRALTEAFF.